What follows are 6 T cell receptor beta chains derived from one specimen sequenced in a study of vaccination and CD4 T cells after COVID-19. Time point of the sample: late sampling 161 to 241 days after vaccination in a few convalescent patients. Indicated treatment: 10-day PBMC culture with coronavirus spike peptide pools or control peptides (ViraFEST assay). Their specific antigens are unknown. Sequencing of DNA taken from cultured CD4+ T cells relied on the Oncomine TCR Beta short-read assay. TCRdb processed the PCR reads anew with MiXCR; each CDR3 protein has one entry. The data hold about 25,000 distinct CDR3 sequences, with under 50% observed a single time. Material: CD4+ T cells from blood, cultured in vitro, obtained about 7 months after SARS-CoV-2 vaccination. The receptors come from a human donor who had recovered from COVID-19.

The chain links TRBV20-1 to TRBJ2-7; D is unresolved. Germline CDR1 reads DFQATT; CDR2 reads SNEGSKA (reference sequence). The V and J ends lost 3 bases and 6 bases respectively, with 12 bases between them. The CDR3 is made up of 12 amino acids. The CDR3 sequence is CSASSGTGEQYF. The CDR3 DNA follows: TGCAGTGCTAGTTCCGGCACGGGCGAGCAGTACTTC.

This clonotype turned up a few times. CDR3 sequence reads: CSARAQGYNSPLHF. The CDR3 DNA reads as TGCAGTGCTAGAGCTCAGGGTTATAATTCACCCCTCCACTTT. The J gene is TRBJ1-6, the V gene TRBV20-1, with a tentative D call TRBD1 (5 bases). Trimming pared 1 base from V and 4 bases from J, leaving 8 bases between. Per the germline V gene, CDR1 is DFQATT and CDR2 is SNEGSKA (reference sequence). The CDR3 consists of 14 residues.

The chain is built from TRBV19 and TRBJ2-1; the match to TRBD2 covers 8 bases. This CDR3 has 15 residues. Trimming removed 3 bases from V and 8 bases from J; junction bases left unmatched: 9. CDR1 LNHDA and CDR2 SQIVND come from the germline V gene (reference sequence). The CDR3 nucleotides read TGTGCCAGTAGTATTTCTAGCGGGTGGGGCGATGAGCAGTTCTTC. Its protein is CASSISSGWGDEQFF. The full variable domain, in which reference TRBV19 and TRBJ2-1 provide the parts outside the CDR3, is DGGITQSPKYLFRKEGQNVTLSCEQNLNHDAMYWYRQDPGQGLRLIYYSQIVNDFQKGDIAEGYSVSREKKESFPLTVTSAQKNPTAFYLCASSISSGWGDEQFFGPGTRLTVL.

The rearrangement uses TRBV6-1 and TRBJ2-7, with 7 bases that match TRBD1. From germline, CDR1 is MNHNS and CDR2 SASEGT. The CDR3 spans 16 residues. Trimming at V came to 0 bases and at J to 1 base, leaving 6 bases not matched to a gene. The CDR3 reads CASSEAPGQPSYEQYF. In DNA form, the CDR3 reads TGTGCCAGCAGTGAAGCCCCGGGACAGCCATCCTACGAGCAGTACTTC.

The chain has TRBV29-1 and TRBJ2-2; possibly TRBD2 for D (5 bases). Looked up from germline, CDR1 is SQVTM and CDR2 is ANQGSEA. Trimming cost V 6 bases and J 0 bases, with 14 bases left between them. This CDR3 has 15 amino acids. Written as DNA, the CDR3 is TGCAGCGTCTCACCCGGGAATTCGAACACCGGGGAGCTGTTTTTT. It codes for CSVSPGNSNTGELFF.

The V call is TRBV28, the J call TRBJ2-7, with a possible D match to TRBD1 (6 bases). The ends were cut back, 7 bases at V and 2 bases at J, with 15 bases in the middle. Per germline, CDR1 MDHEN and CDR2 SYDVKM. This CDR3 has 14 residues. As DNA, the CDR3 is TGTGCCAGCAATCAACAGGGAATTACCTACGAGCAGTACTTC. Amino acid sequence: CASNQQGITYEQYF. Variable domain in full (rest from reference TRBV28 and TRBJ2-7): DVKVTQSSRYLVKRTGEKVFLECVQDMDHENMFWYRQDPGLGLRLIYFSYDVKMKEKGDIPEGYSVSREKKERFSLILESASTNQTSMYLCASNQQGITYEQYFGPGTRLTVT.